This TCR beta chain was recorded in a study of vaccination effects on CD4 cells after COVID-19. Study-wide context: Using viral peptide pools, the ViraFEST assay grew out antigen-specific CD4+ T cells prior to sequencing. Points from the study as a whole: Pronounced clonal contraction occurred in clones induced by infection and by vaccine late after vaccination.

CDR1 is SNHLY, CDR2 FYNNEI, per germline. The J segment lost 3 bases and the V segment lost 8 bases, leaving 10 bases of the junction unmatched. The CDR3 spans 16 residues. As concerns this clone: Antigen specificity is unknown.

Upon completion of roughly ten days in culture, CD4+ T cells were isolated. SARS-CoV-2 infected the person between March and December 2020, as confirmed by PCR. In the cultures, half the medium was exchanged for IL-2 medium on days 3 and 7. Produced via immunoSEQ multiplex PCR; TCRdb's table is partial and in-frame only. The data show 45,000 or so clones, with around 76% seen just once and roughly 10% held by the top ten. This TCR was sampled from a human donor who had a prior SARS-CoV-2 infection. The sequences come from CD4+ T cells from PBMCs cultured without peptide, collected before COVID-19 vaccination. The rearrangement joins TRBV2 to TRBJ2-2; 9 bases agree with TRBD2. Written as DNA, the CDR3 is TGTGCCAGCGGACAGGAGCGGGGGGCTTACACCGGGGAGCTGTTTTTT. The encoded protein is CASGQERGAYTGELFF. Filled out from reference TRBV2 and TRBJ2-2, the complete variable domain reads EPEVTQTPSHQVTQMGQEVILRCVPISNHLYFYWYRQILGQKVEFLVSFYNNEISEKSEIFDDQFSVERPDGSNFTLKIRSTKLEDSAMYFCASGQERGAYTGELFFGEGSRLTVL.